The clone carrying this T cell receptor beta chain appeared many times. Its antigen is unknown. Trimming left V 4 bases short and J 1 base short, with 15 bases between. Germline loops: CDR1 LNHDA, CDR2 SQIVND (reference sequence). The CDR3 length is 16 residues. The data were obtained in a study of CD8 T cells in ankylosing spondylitis. Overall study findings and caveats: A TCR beta motif made of eight highly homologous variants seemed typical of ankylosing spondylitis blood.

TCRdb re-derived calls from the 5' RACE reads in MiXCR, one entry per CDR3 protein. The table includes a few hundred thousand distinct CDR3 sequences, approximately 8.2% detected once. The chain recombines TRBV19 with TRBJ2-3; D is unresolved. The sequenced sample was blood, either unsorted or a sorted T cell fraction (not recorded which). The source of this sequence is a male donor with ankylosing spondylitis. The CDR3 DNA reads as TGTGCCAGTAGTAGGACGCAGCTTATCGGCACAGATACGCAGTATTTT. This sequence encodes CASSRTQLIGTDTQYF.